The TCR beta chain described here comes from a study of blood T cells in healthy people across ages. Ten milliliters of peripheral blood were drawn from each donor. This CDR3 has 17 amino acids. V shed 4 bases and J 7 bases; nucleotides not matched to a gene: 21. CDR1 is DFQATT, CDR2 SNEGSKA, per germline (reference sequence). A word on this clonotype: Its target is not known.

Study-level results: Researchers deemed the diversity estimates from one million T cells underestimates.

Using a J-beta primer mix together with a sample-barcoded 5' primer, a second PCR was run for about 6 to 12 cycles. MiXCR, run by TCRdb on the 5' RACE reads, gives a single entry per CDR3 protein. The data contain 700,000 to 950,000 distinct CDR3 sequences, 55% to 75% of them singletons. The specimen was blood. The TCR sequence derives from a man aged 25-45 years in good health. The chain employs TRBV20-1 and TRBJ2-5, with TRBD2 identical over 7 bases. This CDR3 is CSATIEGEGGPGWTQYF. In DNA form, the CDR3 reads TGCAGTGCTACTATCGAAGGGGAGGGAGGGCCAGGGTGGACCCAGTACTTC.